This TCR beta chain was observed in a study of blood T cell repertoires in COVID-19. This clone showed up just once. Assay used: immunoSEQ multiplex PCR; TCRdb lists only in-frame clones, some missing. Among approximately 230,000 clones listed, roughly 90% were seen once. Germline loops: CDR1 LNHDA, CDR2 SQIVND (reference sequence). This CDR3 has 15 residues. V dropped 2 bases and J dropped 9 bases, with 20 bases sitting between them. This receptor was taken from a man aged 30 to 39 who had recovered from COVID-19. The V gene is TRBV19, the J gene TRBJ2-7; D might be TRBD1 (6 bases). The sequenced sample was peripheral blood. CDR3 nucleotide sequence: TGTGCCAGTAGTATAAGTCGTCAGGGGCAATTGGGGCAGTACTTC. This encodes CASSISRQGQLGQYF. Supplemented by reference TRBV19 and TRBJ2-7, the full variable domain reads DGGITQSPKYLFRKEGQNVTLSCEQNLNHDAMYWYRQDPGQGLRLIYYSQIVNDFQKGDIAEGYSVSREKKESFPLTVTSAQKNPTAFYLCASSISRQGQLGQYFGPGTRLTVT.